Here is one T cell receptor (beta chain) with its context. Its antigen remains unidentified. The record has no base qualities; no much larger clone is one base away. Patients with a history of autoimmune disease or receiving systemic immunosuppression were excluded from the trial. Peripheral blood for TCR sequencing was collected from all dose cohorts at baseline, on cycle 4 day 1, and on cycle 7 day 1. Samples were obtained from an open-label, multicenter, first-in-human phase I dose-escalation trial of ivuxolimab. Adults with locally advanced or metastatic head and neck squamous cell, hepatocellular, melanoma or renal cell carcinoma were enrolled in the trial. Before TCR sequencing, CD4+ and CD8+ T cells were separately sorted from peripheral blood. The data were taken from a study of OX40 agonist ivuxolimab in advanced cancers. The study in broad terms: Ivuxolimab, which targeted the costimulatory receptor OX40 (CD134), was an agonistic, fully human IgG2 monoclonal antibody. Intravenous ivuxolimab was administered to patients every 2 weeks at six dose levels: 0.01, 0.1, 0.3, 1.5, 3 and 10 mg/kg. Of the roughly 54 dose-escalation patients, hepatocellular carcinoma was present in roughly 19, melanoma in around 15, renal cell carcinoma in 9 and head and neck cancer in 9. The dose-escalation cohort was about 87% male with a mean age of about 60 years, ranging from roughly 20 to 80. Patients were allowed to have had prior anti-PD-1, anti-PD-L1 or anti-CTLA-4 therapy, and approximately 40% of the dose-escalation patients had previously received checkpoint inhibitors. Partial responses were achieved by three dose-escalation patients, of whom one had hepatocellular carcinoma and two had cutaneous melanoma. Peripheral TCRbeta sequencing was intended to test whether TCR sequence diversity was altered and clonal T-cell expansion was caused by ivuxolimab. The paper covers the monotherapy dose-escalation part of the phase I ivuxolimab trial, which included N of about 50 patients. What the work shows at the level of the full study, not this receptor alone: Low levels of normalized T-cell clonal expansion were also shown by some nonresponding patients. Clonal expansion of both CD4+ and CD8+ blood T cells was observed from baseline to week 6 at doses 0.1 to 3.0 mg/kg. The antigen specificity of the peripheral T cells that underwent clonal expansion was not determined. In partial responders in the 0.1-3.0 mg/kg groups, normalized peripheral clonal expansion was found to be among the lowest, especially among CD8+ T cells. After ivuxolimab, expanded clones were on average more numerous among CD8+ T cells than among CD4+ T cells.

The CDR3, cysteine through phenylalanine, is 14 amino acids long. The sequence is cut down to CDR3 DNA, 42 bases in frame from base 1. V is clipped by 5 bases and J by 5 bases, and the sequence between their germline boundaries is 18 bases long. For CDR1 and CDR2, the germline V gene lists SQVTM and ANQGSEA. To sequence the TCRbeta CDR3 region, genomic DNA was isolated from the sorted cells. The immunoSEQ Assay was used for sequencing of TCRbeta CDR3 regions. Not all clones reach the TCRdb copy of this immuneACCESS table, which keeps in-frame sequences only. Checked studies attribute under half of the gap to unresolved V genes and leave the rest unexplained. The sample table lists approximately 31,000 clones, over 60% of them with a count of one. The ten top clones hold under 25% of the sample.

The rearrangement joined TRBV29-1 to TRBJ2-5, with a weak D call of TRBD1 (7 bases match). Specimen: CD4+ or CD8+ T cells sorted from blood, collected in a trial of the OX40 agonist ivuxolimab. This sequence originates from an adult with an advanced solid tumor such as melanoma, head and neck, liver or kidney cancer. In nucleotide form, the sequence is TGCAGCGTTATACCATCGGAGGGGGCGGAGACCCAGTACTTC. Its product reads: CSVIPSEGAETQYF.